The present TCR beta chain was sequenced within a study of spatial heterogeneity in lung cancer. Across the study: The mean occurrence of each unique TCR and UMI combination in raw reads exceeded ten.

The sample's time point: blood at routine non-recurrence follow-up after resection. Whole RNA was taken from tumor, nontumor lung or frozen PBMC; it was then sequenced unsorted. CDR1 is SNHLY and CDR2 is FYNNEI in the germline V gene. V dropped 7 bases and J dropped 6 bases, with 13 bases sitting between them. This CDR3 comprises 13 residues. TCRdb called the 5' RACE reads again in MiXCR, with one record for every CDR3 protein. The top ten clones hold 16% of a sample with some 120,000 distinct CDR3 sequences, roughly an eighth of them seen once. The chain is built from TRBV2 and TRBJ1-5, with a possible D match to TRBD1 (5 bases). The TCR sequence derives from a male donor with early-stage non-small cell lung cancer. The sample was PBMCs, taken at follow-up. The CDR3 sequence: CASNSGAIQPQHF. CDR3 nucleotide sequence: TGTGCCAGCAACTCCGGGGCCATTCAGCCCCAGCATTTT.